The 24 T cell receptor beta chains below were found in one sample sequenced in a study of blood T cell repertoires in COVID-19. TCRdb's copy holds only in-frame clones and misses some; the assay was immunoSEQ multiplex PCR. Here the sample spans around 80,000 clones, more than 65% being singletons. The sample taken for sequencing was peripheral blood. All receptors derive from a man aged 80 or over with acute or convalescent COVID-19.

The chain recombines TRBV10-3 with TRBJ1-6; 7 bases are a match to TRBD1. The germline CDR1 and CDR2 sequences are ENHRY and SYGVKD. The CDR3 consists of 13 residues. The trim removed 6 bases at V and 7 bases at J, leaving 3 bases unmatched. The CDR3 protein is CAIRDRDNSPLHF. CDR3 DNA sequence: TGTGCCATCAGAGACAGGGACAATTCACCCCTCCACTTT.

There are a few counts of this clone. The rearrangement joins TRBV7-3 to TRBJ1-6; D remains ambiguous. CDR1 is SGHTA and CDR2 is FQGTGA in the germline V gene. Trimming took off 1 base at V and 7 bases at J, with 11 bases between the two ends. This CDR3 spans 15 amino acids. Written as DNA, the CDR3 is TGTGCCAGCAGCTTAAGTGTGGCCTGGAATTCACCCCTCCACTTT. Translation gives CASSLSVAWNSPLHF.

This clone appeared a few times. This chain uses TRBV19 with TRBJ2-4; 9 bases are a match to TRBD1. The CDR3 has 17 amino acids. Germline V gene lookup returns CDR1 LNHDA and CDR2 SQIVND (reference sequence). The junction had 12 bases not matched to a gene; V was cut back by 5 bases and J by 4 bases. The CDR3 DNA sequence: TGTGCCAGTAGTTCAACACAGGGGGCTTTGACAAAAAACATTCAGTACTTC. Translating gives CASSSTQGALTKNIQYF.

The V and J genes are TRBV3-1 (or the pseudogene TRBV3-2) and TRBJ2-7; 7 bases line up with TRBD2. V trimming: 0 bases; J trimming: 1 base; junction bases outside the gene matches: 6. This CDR3 is built from 16 residues. The germline CDR1 and CDR2 sequences are LGHDT and YNNKEL (reference sequence). The CDR3 DNA follows: TGTGCCAGCAGCCAAGATGCGGGGGTTGGATCCTACGAGCAGTACTTC. Protein sequence: CASSQDAGVGSYEQYF.

The V call is TRBV5-1, the J call TRBJ1-4, with 7 bases lining up with TRBD1. The CDR3 is 19 amino acids. V lost 4 bases to trimming and J lost 0 bases; unmatched junction nucleotides: 15. Germline-derived CDR1 and CDR2 are SGHRS and YFSETQ. The CDR3, as DNA: TGCGCCAGCAGCCTGGAACCGACAGGGACGGGGGCAACTAATGAAAAACTGTTTTTT. This gives the protein CASSLEPTGTGATNEKLFF. Looking up the rest from reference TRBV5-1 and TRBJ1-4 gives the full variable domain: KAGVTQTPRYLIKTRGQQVTLSCSPISGHRSVSWYQQTPGQGLQFLFEYFSETQRNKGNFPGRFSGRQFSNSRSEMNVSTLELGDSALYLCASSLEPTGTGATNEKLFFGSGTQLSVL.

The V and J genes are TRBV19 and TRBJ1-2, with 12 bases lining up with TRBD1. Losses at the gene ends were 9 bases for V and 2 bases for J; bases not matched to a gene: 10. In germline, CDR1 is LNHDA, CDR2 SQIVND (reference sequence). The CDR3 is made up of 16 amino acids. The CDR3: CASEKGQGADNYGYTF. Here the CDR3 DNA reads TGTGCCAGCGAGAAGGGACAGGGGGCGGACAACTATGGCTACACCTTC.

To note about this clone: Other nucleotide sequences in the sample specify the same CDR3. CDR3 sequence (DNA): TGCGCCAGCAGCTTGGAGGGGGCCGACTATGGCTACACCTTC. It codes for CASSLEGADYGYTF. The rearrangement joins TRBV5-1 to TRBJ1-2, with 7 bases lining up with TRBD1. V lost 0 bases, J lost 3 bases, and 2 bases stayed unmatched. Germline V gene data show CDR1 as SGHRS and CDR2 as YFSETQ. CDR3 size: 14 residues.

The J gene is TRBJ2-1, the V gene TRBV5-1, with 7 bases aligning to TRBD2. J was trimmed by 8 bases and V by 2 bases; bases with no gene match: 10. Germline V gene sequence: CDR1 SGHRS, CDR2 YFSETQ. The CDR3 sequence is 15 residues long. Here the CDR3 DNA reads TGCGCCAGCAGCTTCATACCCGGGAGGACCTATGAGCAGTTCTTC. This translates into CASSFIPGRTYEQFF.

The gene calls are TRBV18 and TRBJ2-1; 9 positions agree with TRBD2. Per germline, CDR1 KGHSH and CDR2 LQKENI. The CDR3 has 16 residues. The V and J ends lost 4 bases and 9 bases, in that order; junction bases with no gene match: 13. CDR3 bases: TGTGCCAGCTCACTCGGTAGCGGGGGACCGGATAGTGAGCAGTTCTTC. It codes for CASSLGSGGPDSEQFF.

This clone was observed a handful of times. The chain recombines TRBV5-1 with TRBJ1-2; D possibly corresponds to TRBD1 (5 bases). Trimming stripped 0 bases from V and 6 bases from J, with 12 bases between. CDR1 is SGHRS, CDR2 YFSETQ, per germline. The CDR3 covers 14 residues. The CDR3 reads CASSLAGRGDGYTF. CDR3 nucleotide sequence: TGCGCCAGCAGCTTGGCCGGAAGGGGTGATGGCTACACCTTC.

This clone was picked up one time. The chain has TRBV5-1 and TRBJ2-5, with TRBD2 matching 9 bases. Trimming cost V 4 bases and J 1 base; bases outside gene matches: 2. This CDR3 comprises 14 residues. Germline lookup yields CDR1 SGHRS and CDR2 YFSETQ. The CDR3 DNA reads TGCGCCAGCAGCAGAGCGGGGGGCCAAGAGACCCAGTACTTC. It specifies CASSRAGGQETQYF.

The CDR3 sequence is CASSQDDRGPETQYF. The CDR3 DNA reads as TGTGCCAGCAGCCAAGATGACAGGGGGCCGGAGACCCAGTACTTC. This chain links TRBV3-1 (or the pseudogene TRBV3-2) with TRBJ2-5, with 10 bases fitting TRBD1. The length of the CDR3 is 15 residues. Germline-derived CDR1 and CDR2 are LGHDT and YNNKEL (reference sequence). V shed 0 bases and J 5 bases; nucleotides not matched to a gene: 3.

This sequence joins TRBV27 and TRBJ2-5, with 7 bases aligning to TRBD1. In germline, CDR1 is MNHEY, CDR2 SMNVEV (reference sequence). J was trimmed by 7 bases and V by 4 bases; bases with no gene match: 15. CDR3 length: 16 residues. The CDR3 loop reads CASSSLLQGSPRTQYF. The CDR3 DNA follows: TGTGCCAGCAGTTCCCTCTTACAGGGGTCCCCAAGGACCCAGTACTTC.

CDR3 sequence (DNA): TGCGCCAGCAGTAAAACAGGGGGGTCCGAGAACACTGAAGCTTTCTTT. Its protein is CASSKTGGSENTEAFF. This chain joins TRBV5-1 and TRBJ1-1; 8 bases align to TRBD1. J gave up 1 base and V 5 bases, and 10 bases lay outside the gene matches. CDR1 and CDR2 from the germline V gene are SGHRS and YFSETQ. The CDR3 loop spans 16 amino acids.

The genes are TRBV24-1 and TRBJ2-5, with 7 bases lining up with TRBD2. The junction had 7 bases not matched to a gene; V was cut back by 4 bases and J by 3 bases. The CDR3 runs to 15 residues. The V gene's germline CDR1 is KGHDR and CDR2 SFDVKD. CDR3 bases: TGTGCCACCAGTGACCCCGGGACTACAGAAGAGACCCAGTACTTC. This codes for CATSDPGTTEETQYF.

This clone was observed a single time. The chain carries TRBV19 and TRBJ1-5, with D perhaps TRBD1 (6 bases). Germline V lookup: CDR1 LNHDA, CDR2 SQIVND (reference sequence). Trimming took 2 bases from V and 3 from J, leaving 8 bases between them. This CDR3 is 14 amino acids long. The CDR3 is CASSIRGSNQPQHF. CDR3 sequence (DNA): TGTGCCAGTAGTATAAGGGGGTCCAATCAGCCCCAGCATTTT.

V usage is TRBV12-3 or TRBV12-4 and J usage is TRBJ1-1; the D is unclear. Trimming removed 6 bases from V and 4 bases from J, with 9 bases in between. This CDR3 comprises 12 residues. The CDR3 is CASRSSGTEAFF. The CDR3 DNA reads TGTGCCAGCAGGTCCAGCGGCACTGAAGCTTTCTTT.

This clone was seen only a few times. The chain combines TRBV7-3 with TRBJ2-7, with D perhaps matching TRBD2 (7 bases). The germline V gene has CDR1 SGHTA and CDR2 FQGTGA. Between the trimmed V and J ends, which lost 0 bases and 3 bases, there was a span of 9 bases. This CDR3 region has 14 residues. The CDR3 here is CASSLTGGGYEQYF. CDR3 bases: TGTGCCAGCAGCTTAACGGGAGGGGGCTACGAGCAGTACTTC.

The rearrangement joins TRBV16 to TRBJ1-2; 9 nucleotides agree with TRBD1. Per germline, CDR1 KGHSY and CDR2 FQNENV. Trimming cost V 2 bases and J 6 bases; bases outside gene matches: 7. This CDR3 has 15 amino acids. CDR3 nucleotide sequence: TGTGCCAGCAGCCAAGGCCAGGACAGGGGTAATGGCTACACCTTC. Translation: CASSQGQDRGNGYTF.

The V gene is TRBV18, the J gene TRBJ2-7; D is possibly TRBD1 (5 bases). The CDR3 has 14 residues. The germline V and J ends were trimmed by 4 bases and 5 bases, with 15 bases remaining between them. The germline V gene has CDR1 KGHSH and CDR2 LQKENI. The CDR3 loop reads CASSLLRQGNEQYF. CDR3 DNA: TGTGCCAGCTCACTCCTTAGGCAGGGCAACGAGCAGTACTTC.

CDR3 sequence (DNA): TGTGCCAGCAGCCAATCCAGGACAGGGTGGGTTAAGGAGACCCAGTACTTC. This translates into CASSQSRTGWVKETQYF. The chain is built from TRBV7-6 and TRBJ2-5, with 8 bases lining up with TRBD1. There are 17 residues in the CDR3. From germline, CDR1 is SGHVS and CDR2 FNYEAQ. The V gene end was trimmed by 5 bases and the J gene end by 5 bases; junction bases not matched to a gene: 16.

The V call is TRBV19, the J call TRBJ1-4; D is unclear. Germline CDR1 is LNHDA and CDR2 is SQIVND (reference sequence). V dropped 3 bases and J dropped 3 bases, with 14 bases sitting between them. This CDR3 spans 16 amino acids. The CDR3 DNA follows: TGTGCCAGTAGTATGGCAGGCGAGACGGCTAATGAAAAACTGTTTTTT. As protein: CASSMAGETANEKLFF.

J is TRBJ1-3 and V is TRBV5-6; 8 nucleotides line up with TRBD1. The CDR3 is made up of 16 amino acids. CDR1 is SGHDT and CDR2 is YYEEEE in the germline V gene. Trimming took 4 bases from V and 0 from J; bases not matched to a gene: 6. The CDR3 sequence: CASSTGQGHSGNTIYF. For the CDR3, the DNA is TGTGCCAGCAGCACCGGACAGGGCCACTCTGGAAACACCATATATTTT.

CDR3 in DNA: TGTGCCAGCAGGGCATTTAGCGGGGGTGGATCAGATACGCAGTATTTT. Translation gives CASRAFSGGGSDTQYF. The genes are TRBV5-4 and TRBJ2-3, with 9 positions matching TRBD2. V was clipped by 5 bases and J by 4 bases; unmatched bases: 11. CDR3 length: 16 amino acids. Germline CDR1 SGHNT, CDR2 YYREEE (reference sequence).